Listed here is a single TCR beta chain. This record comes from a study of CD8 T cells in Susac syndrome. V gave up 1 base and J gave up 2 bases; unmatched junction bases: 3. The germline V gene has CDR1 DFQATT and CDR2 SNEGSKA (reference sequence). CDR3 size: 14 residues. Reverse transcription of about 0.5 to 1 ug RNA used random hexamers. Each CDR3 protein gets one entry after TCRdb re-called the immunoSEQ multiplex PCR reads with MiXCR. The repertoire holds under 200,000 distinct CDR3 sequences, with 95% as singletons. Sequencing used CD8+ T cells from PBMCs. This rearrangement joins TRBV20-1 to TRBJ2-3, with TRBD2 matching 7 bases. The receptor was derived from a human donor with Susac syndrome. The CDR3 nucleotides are TGCAGTGCTAGAGGACTAGCCGACACAGATACGCAGTATTTT. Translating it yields CSARGLADTDTQYF.